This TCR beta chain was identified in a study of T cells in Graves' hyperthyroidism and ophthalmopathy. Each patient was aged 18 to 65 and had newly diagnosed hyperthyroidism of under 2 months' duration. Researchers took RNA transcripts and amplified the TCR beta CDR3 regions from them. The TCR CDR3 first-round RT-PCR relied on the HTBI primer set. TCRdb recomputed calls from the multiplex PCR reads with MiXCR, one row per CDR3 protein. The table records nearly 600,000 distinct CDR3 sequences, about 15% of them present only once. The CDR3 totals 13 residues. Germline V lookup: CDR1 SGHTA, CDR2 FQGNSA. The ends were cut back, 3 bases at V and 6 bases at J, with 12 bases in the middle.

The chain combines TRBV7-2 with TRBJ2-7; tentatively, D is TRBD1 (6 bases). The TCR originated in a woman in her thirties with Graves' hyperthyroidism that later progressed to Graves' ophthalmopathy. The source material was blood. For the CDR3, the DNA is TGTGCCAGCAGCTTTGGACAGCCAGGCGAGCAGTACTTC. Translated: CASSFGQPGEQYF.